The 27 T cell receptor beta chains below were found in one sample sequenced in a study of blood T cells in healthy people across ages (dated by TCRdb to between 2015 and 2016). Receptor libraries were prepared by 5' RACE. Sequencer: Illumina HiSeq 2500. A second PCR of roughly 7 to 11 cycles was run with a J-beta primer mix and a sample-barcoded 5' primer. TCRdb handled the public reads itself, with Q25 trimming in fastp and clone calling in MiXCR, and kept productive beta chains. Every distinct CDR3 protein forms one entry, paired with its most common genes and DNA. This sample comprises 1 million to 1.2 million distinct CDR3 sequences, under 40% of them detected only once. Over 10% of the sample is in the top ten clones. The material sequenced was blood. The receptor source for this set is a man younger than 35 in good health.

The V call is TRBV12-3 or TRBV12-4, the J call TRBJ1-5; D is ambiguous. The CDR3 is 12 residues long. The V and J ends lost 7 bases and 6 bases respectively, with 10 bases between them. DNA of the CDR3: TGTGCCAGCACCCCGGGCATTCAGCCCCAGCATTTT. Its translation is CASTPGIQPQHF.

The rearrangement uses TRBV18 and TRBJ1-2; maybe TRBD1 (5 bases). V was trimmed by 0 bases and J by 4 bases, leaving 18 bases between them. Germline values: CDR1 KGHSH, CDR2 LQKENI. CDR3 size: 17 residues. The CDR3 protein is CASSPPLGGVMGYGYTF. The CDR3 DNA is TGTGCCAGCTCACCACCGCTCGGGGGAGTGATGGGCTATGGCTACACCTTC.

This clonotype occurred many times. The chain carries TRBV4-1 and TRBJ1-2; TRBD1 agrees at 7 bases. This CDR3 comprises 16 residues. Looked up from germline, CDR1 is MGHRA and CDR2 is YSYEKL. V shed 1 base, J shed 4 bases, and the junction held 9 bases outside the gene matches. CDR3 amino acids: CASSQGLAGGFYGYTF. DNA for the CDR3: TGCGCCAGCAGCCAAGGTTTAGCAGGGGGTTTCTATGGCTACACCTTC.

The CDR3: CASSPLGVGGTDTQYF. DNA for the CDR3: TGTGCCAGCTCACCACTCGGAGTTGGTGGCACAGATACGCAGTATTTT. V usage is TRBV18 and J usage is TRBJ2-3; D gene ambiguous. Trimming shortened V by 1 base and J by 1 base, and 12 bases separated the two germline ends. This CDR3 has 16 residues. Germline V gene lookup returns CDR1 KGHSH and CDR2 LQKENI.

The rearrangement uses TRBV9 and TRBJ1-5; D gene uncertain. In germline, CDR1 is SGDLS, CDR2 YYNGEE. V lost 3 bases and J lost 5, with 9 bases in between. This CDR3 has 13 residues. The CDR3 bases are TGTGCCAGCAGCGCTCAAGATGATCAGCCCCAGCATTTT. It is translated as CASSAQDDQPQHF.

V usage is TRBV20-1 and J usage is TRBJ1-1, with D perhaps matching TRBD1 (5 bases). Trimming left V 5 bases short and J 1 base short, with 17 bases between. This CDR3 spans 15 amino acids. CDR1 is DFQATT and CDR2 is SNEGSKA in the germline V gene (reference sequence). CDR3 nucleotide sequence: TGCAGTGCTCCACAGGATTTTCTCCCGAACACTGAAGCTTTCTTT. The encoded protein is CSAPQDFLPNTEAFF.

The chain couples TRBV20-1 to TRBJ1-6; possible D gene TRBD1, 5 bases. This CDR3 is built from 14 residues. V gave up 7 bases and J gave up 3 bases, with 13 bases separating them. CDR1 and CDR2 from the germline V gene are DFQATT and SNEGSKA (reference sequence). The CDR3 nucleotides read TGCAGTGGTGGGACTACAGACTATAATTCACCCCTCCACTTT. Translating it yields CSGGTTDYNSPLHF.

This clonotype has only a few counts. The gene calls are TRBV25-1 and TRBJ1-2; TRBD1 matches 7 bases. CDR1 MGHDK and CDR2 SYGVNS come from the germline V gene. The V segment lost 3 bases and the J segment 4 bases; nucleotides outside the gene matches: 8. The CDR3 totals 15 residues. The CDR3 DNA follows: TGTGCCAGCAGTGACGAGACAGGGAGGACCTATGGCTACACCTTC. Encoded protein: CASSDETGRTYGYTF.

The chain links TRBV12-3 or TRBV12-4 to TRBJ2-3; perhaps TRBD2 as D (7 bases). CDR3 size: 15 residues. Trimming removed 3 bases at V and 6 bases at J, with 16 bases between. CDR3 loop: CASSFWGGGQDTQYF. The CDR3 nucleotides read TGTGCCAGCAGTTTTTGGGGAGGGGGTCAGGATACGCAGTATTTT.

This clonotype appeared a few times. The chain links TRBV6-2 or TRBV6-3 to TRBJ1-5; D is undetermined. The CDR3 sequence is 14 residues long. Deletions cut 2 bases from V and 5 bases from J, with 10 bases between. Germline assignment: CDR1 MNHEY and CDR2 SVGEGT. This CDR3 reads CASSYGSSDQPQHF. CDR3 DNA sequence: TGTGCCAGCAGTTACGGCAGCTCTGATCAGCCCCAGCATTTT.

This clonotype was seen ten or more times. The rearrangement joins TRBV3-1 to TRBJ2-1; D gene ambiguous. The germline V and J ends were trimmed by 4 bases and 8 bases, with 15 bases remaining between them. The CDR3 has 14 residues. Germline loops: CDR1 LGHDT, CDR2 YNNKEL (reference sequence). The CDR3 protein is CASSRSISPDEQFF. CDR3 in DNA: TGTGCCAGCAGCCGTTCTATCAGCCCGGATGAGCAGTTCTTC.

Turning to this clonotype: This may be a read error, as it is one base from a much larger clone. J is TRBJ2-5 and V is TRBV5-1; TRBD1 agrees at 7 bases. Germline lookup yields CDR1 SGHRS and CDR2 YFSETQ. The CDR3 spans 13 residues. Trimming took 5 bases from V and 11 from J; bases not matched to a gene: 12. The CDR3 coding sequence is TGCGCCAGCAGTGGACAGGTTTACAATGAGCAGTACTTC. Its translation: CASSGQVYNEQYF.

In its sample, this clonotype was seen a few times. The genes are TRBV12-5 and TRBJ2-1; TRBD2 aligns across 9 bases. The V gene's germline CDR1 is LGHNT and CDR2 FRNRAP. The trim removed 9 bases at V and 4 bases at J, leaving 4 bases unmatched. CDR3 size: 13 residues. The CDR3 loop reads CASRTSDYNEQFF. The CDR3 DNA reads as TGTGCTAGCCGGACTAGCGATTACAATGAGCAGTTCTTC.

The chain links TRBV7-9 to TRBJ2-2, with D hard to call. This CDR3 contains 13 residues. Germline assignment: CDR1 SEHNR and CDR2 FQNEAQ (reference sequence). Deletions cut 0 bases from V and 6 bases from J, with 5 bases between. The CDR3 loop reads CASSLALAGELFF. The DNA of the CDR3 is TGTGCCAGCAGCTTAGCTTTGGCCGGGGAGCTGTTTTTT.

This clonotype was seen a few times. The CDR3 DNA follows: TGTGCCAGCAGCCAAATGGCGGGGGGGACAGATACGCAGTATTTT. As protein: CASSQMAGGTDTQYF. The chain couples TRBV3-1 to TRBJ2-3; 9 bases match TRBD2. The CDR3 covers 15 residues. The J segment lost 3 bases and the V segment lost 2 bases, leaving 3 bases of the junction unmatched. Per germline, CDR1 LGHDT and CDR2 YNNKEL (reference sequence).

This chain uses TRBV27 with TRBJ2-7, with 8 bases fitting TRBD1. This CDR3 has 14 amino acids. The germline V gene has CDR1 MNHEY and CDR2 SMNVEV (reference sequence). The V gene end was trimmed by 6 bases and the J gene end by 5 bases; junction bases not matched to a gene: 9. CDR3 amino acids: CASSPAVQGDEQYF. Written as DNA, the CDR3 is TGTGCCAGCAGCCCCGCCGTACAGGGGGACGAGCAGTACTTC.

This clonotype was observed once. This chain uses TRBV3-1 with TRBJ2-1; 7 nucleotides agree with TRBD1. Per germline, CDR1 LGHDT and CDR2 YNNKEL (reference sequence). V shed 4 bases, J shed 3 bases, and the junction held 6 bases outside the gene matches. CDR3 length equals 15 residues. The CDR3 DNA follows: TGTGCCAGCAGCCGAAGACAGGGTGTCTACAATGAGCAGTTCTTC. This codes for CASSRRQGVYNEQFF.

The gene calls are TRBV2 and TRBJ2-7, with 12 bases lining up with TRBD2. Germline CDR1 is SNHLY and CDR2 is FYNNEI. The trim removed 6 bases at V and 10 bases at J, leaving 7 bases unmatched. The CDR3 sequence is 13 residues long. The CDR3 loop reads CASRQLAGGPQYF. CDR3 nucleotides: TGTGCCAGCAGGCAACTAGCGGGGGGTCCTCAGTACTTC.

J is TRBJ1-2 and V is TRBV20-1; D possibly corresponds to TRBD1 (5 bases). Germline-derived CDR1 and CDR2 are DFQATT and SNEGSKA (reference sequence). V was cut by 5 bases and J by 3 bases, with 22 bases left in between. The CDR3 has 16 residues. CDR3 protein: CSAGTGYPFLDYGYTF. CDR3 sequence (DNA): TGCAGTGCTGGGACGGGGTACCCATTTCTGGACTATGGCTACACCTTC.

CDR3 DNA: TGTGCCAGCAGTCCACAGGGCCCTGGAAACACCATATATTTT. This sequence encodes CASSPQGPGNTIYF. The chain joins TRBV28 to TRBJ1-3; a weak D match, TRBD1 (6 bases). This CDR3 spans 14 amino acids. The germline V gene has CDR1 MDHEN and CDR2 SYDVKM. V lost 5 bases and J 2 bases, leaving 10 bases between the germline ends.

The chain couples TRBV3-1 to TRBJ2-3, with a tentative D call TRBD2 (5 bases). Germline V gives CDR1 LGHDT, CDR2 YNNKEL (reference sequence). This CDR3 is built from 14 residues. V was pared by 4 bases and J by 2 bases, with 10 bases between. In DNA, the CDR3 is TGTGCCAGCAGCCGCTCGGGGAACACAGATACGCAGTATTTT. This codes for CASSRSGNTDTQYF.

DNA of the CDR3: TGTGCCAGCAGTCATCGGGACAGGCCTCTCTCCTACAATGAGCAGTTCTTC. Its protein product is CASSHRDRPLSYNEQFF. The genes are TRBV25-1 and TRBJ2-1, with 8 bases identical to TRBD1. CDR1 is MGHDK and CDR2 is SYGVNS in the germline V gene. This CDR3 is 17 amino acids long. V was pared by 5 bases and J by 0 bases, with 9 bases of the junction left unmatched. The full variable domain, rest sourced from reference TRBV25-1 and TRBJ2-1, is EADIYQTPRYLVIGTGKKITLECSQTMGHDKMYWYQQDPGMELHLIHYSYGVNSTEKGDLSSESTVSRIRTEHFPLTLESARPSHTSQYLCASSHRDRPLSYNEQFFGPGTRLTVL.

This clonotype occurred a few times. V and J are TRBV7-6 and TRBJ2-1, with D perhaps assigned TRBD1 or TRBD2 (5 bases each). The end of the DNA aligns better with TRBJ2-7, so the J call may be wrong. Germline V CDR1 and CDR2: SGHVS, FNYEAQ. The CDR3 extends over 15 amino acids. Here the CDR3 reads CASSPGAATYNEQYF. The CDR3 nucleotides are TGTGCCAGCAGCCCCGGGGCCGCCACATACAATGAGCAGTACTTC.

The V and J genes are TRBV9 and TRBJ2-2; no definite D call. CDR1 is SGDLS, CDR2 YYNGEE, per germline. With 3 bases removed from V and 3 bases from J, the gap between germline ends came to 15 bases. CDR3 length: 16 residues. The CDR3 sequence is CASSAPNFGDTGELFF. The CDR3 DNA reads TGTGCCAGCAGCGCGCCTAATTTTGGGGACACCGGGGAGCTGTTTTTT.

CDR3 amino acids: CASSLNGGVECGYTF. CDR3 DNA sequence: TGTGCCAGCAGCTTAAACGGGGGCGTTGAATGCGGCTACACCTTC. The chain recombines TRBV7-2 with TRBJ1-2, with D possibly matching TRBD1 (6 bases). V was cut by 2 bases and J by 8 bases, with 18 bases left in between. Germline assignment: CDR1 SGHTA and CDR2 FQGNSA. The CDR3 runs to 15 residues.

The sample holds a few counts of this clonotype. The rearrangement uses TRBV6-2 or TRBV6-3 and TRBJ1-2; D not certain. The CDR3 totals 13 residues. The V and J ends lost 6 bases and 4 bases respectively, with 12 bases between them. Germline V gene sequence: CDR1 MNHEY, CDR2 SVGEGT. The DNA for the CDR3 is TGTGCCAGCAGCACGCCGGGCCGCTATGGCTACACCTTC. This encodes CASSTPGRYGYTF.

For this clonotype: An end of the junction does not agree with germline; a read error may underlie this. The chain joins TRBV7-9 to TRBJ1-4; 7 bases line up with TRBD1. CDR1 is SEHNR, CDR2 FQNEAQ, per germline (reference sequence). This CDR3 has 18 residues. CDR3 residues: CASSQVTGDPSTTEKLFF. In DNA form, the CDR3 reads TGTGCCAGCAGCCAAGTAACAGGGGACCCCTCAACTACTGAAAAACTGTTTTTT. Full variable domain (rest looked up from reference TRBV7-9 and TRBJ1-4): DTGVSQNPRHKITKRGQNVTFRCDPISEHNRLYWYRQTLGQGPEFLTYFQNEAQLEKSRLLSDRFSAERPKGSFSTLEIQRTEQGDSAMYLCASSQVTGDPSTTEKLFFGSGTQLSVL.